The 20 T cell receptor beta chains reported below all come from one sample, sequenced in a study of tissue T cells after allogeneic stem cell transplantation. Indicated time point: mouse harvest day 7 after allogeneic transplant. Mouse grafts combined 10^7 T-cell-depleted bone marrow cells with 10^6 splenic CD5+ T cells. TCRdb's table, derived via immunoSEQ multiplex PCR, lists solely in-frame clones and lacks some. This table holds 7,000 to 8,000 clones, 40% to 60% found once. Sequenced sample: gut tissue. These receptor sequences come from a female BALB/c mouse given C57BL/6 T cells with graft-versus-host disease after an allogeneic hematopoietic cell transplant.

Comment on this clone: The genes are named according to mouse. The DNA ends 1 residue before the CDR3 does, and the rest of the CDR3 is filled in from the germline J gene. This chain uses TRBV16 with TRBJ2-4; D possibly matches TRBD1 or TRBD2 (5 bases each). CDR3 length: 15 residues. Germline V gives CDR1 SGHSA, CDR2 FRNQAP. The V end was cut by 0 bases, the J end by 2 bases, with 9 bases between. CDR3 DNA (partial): TGTGCAAGCAGCTTAGAGGGGCGCACTCAAAACACCTTGTAC. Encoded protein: CASSLEGRTQNTLY. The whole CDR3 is CASSLEGRTQNTLYF.

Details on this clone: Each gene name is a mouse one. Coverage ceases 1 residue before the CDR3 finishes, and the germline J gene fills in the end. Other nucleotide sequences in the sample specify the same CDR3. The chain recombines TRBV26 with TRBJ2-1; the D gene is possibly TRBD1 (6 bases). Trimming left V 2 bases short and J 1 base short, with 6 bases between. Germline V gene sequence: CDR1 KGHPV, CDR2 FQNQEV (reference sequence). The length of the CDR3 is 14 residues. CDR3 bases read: TGTGCCAGCAGTCTGGGACAGAACTATGCTGAGCAGTTC. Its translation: CASSLGQNYAEQF. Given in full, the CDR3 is CASSLGQNYAEQFF.

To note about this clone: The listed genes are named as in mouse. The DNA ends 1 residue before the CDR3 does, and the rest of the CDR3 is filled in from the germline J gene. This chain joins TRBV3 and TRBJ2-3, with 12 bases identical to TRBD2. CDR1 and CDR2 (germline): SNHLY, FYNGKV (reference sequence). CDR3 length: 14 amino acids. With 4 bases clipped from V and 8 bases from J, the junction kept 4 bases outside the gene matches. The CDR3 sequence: CASSSGTGGRTLYF. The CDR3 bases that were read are TGTGCCAGCAGCTCAGGGACTGGGGGGAGAACGCTGTAT.

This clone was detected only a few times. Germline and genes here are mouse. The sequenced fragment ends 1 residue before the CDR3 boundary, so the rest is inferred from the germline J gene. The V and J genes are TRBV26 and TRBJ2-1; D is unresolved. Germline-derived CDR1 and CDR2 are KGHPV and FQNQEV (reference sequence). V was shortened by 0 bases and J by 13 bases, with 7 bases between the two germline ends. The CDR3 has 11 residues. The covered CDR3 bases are TGTGCCAGCAGTCTGTCACAGCCCCAGTTC. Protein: CASSLSQPQF. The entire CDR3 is CASSLSQPQFF.

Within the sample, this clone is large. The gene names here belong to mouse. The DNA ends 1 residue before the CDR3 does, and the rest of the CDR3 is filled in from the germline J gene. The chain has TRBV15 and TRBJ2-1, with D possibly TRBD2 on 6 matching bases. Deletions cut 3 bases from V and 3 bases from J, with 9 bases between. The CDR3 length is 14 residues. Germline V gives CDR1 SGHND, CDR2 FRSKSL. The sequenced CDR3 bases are TGTGCCAGCAGTTTGGCTGGGGTCTATGCTGAGCAGTTC. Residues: CASSLAGVYAEQF. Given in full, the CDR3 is CASSLAGVYAEQFF.

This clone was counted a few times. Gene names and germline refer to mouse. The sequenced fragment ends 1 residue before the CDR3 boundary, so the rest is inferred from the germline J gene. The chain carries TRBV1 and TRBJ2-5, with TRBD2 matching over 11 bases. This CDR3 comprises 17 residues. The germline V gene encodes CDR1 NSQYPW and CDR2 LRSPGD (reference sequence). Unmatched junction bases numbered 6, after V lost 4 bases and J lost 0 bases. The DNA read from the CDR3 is TGCACCTGCAGTGGACGGACTGGGGGGTTTAACCAAGACACCCAGTAC. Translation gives CTCSGRTGGFNQDTQY. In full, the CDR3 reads CTCSGRTGGFNQDTQYF.

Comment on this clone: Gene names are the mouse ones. CDR3 protein: CASSLGDRGQNTLYF. CDR3 DNA, as far as it was read: TGTGCCAGCAGTCTGGGGGACAGGGGACAAAACACCTTGTAC. The V call is TRBV26, the J call TRBJ2-4; 10 positions agree with TRBD1. The CDR3 end is not reached by the read, which stops 1 residue before it; the germline J gene fills it in. The germline V gene encodes CDR1 KGHPV and CDR2 FQNQEV (reference sequence). Germline trimming cut 2 bases from V and 3 bases from J; bases unmatched to any gene: 2. CDR3 size: 15 residues.

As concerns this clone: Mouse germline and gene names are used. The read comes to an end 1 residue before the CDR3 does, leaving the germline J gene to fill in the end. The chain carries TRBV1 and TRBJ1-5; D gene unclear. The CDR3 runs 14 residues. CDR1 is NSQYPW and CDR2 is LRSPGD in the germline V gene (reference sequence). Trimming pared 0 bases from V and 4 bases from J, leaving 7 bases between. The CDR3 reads CTCSAEQANQAPLF. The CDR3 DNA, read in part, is TGCACCTGCAGTGCAGAACAAGCAAACCAGGCTCCGCTT.

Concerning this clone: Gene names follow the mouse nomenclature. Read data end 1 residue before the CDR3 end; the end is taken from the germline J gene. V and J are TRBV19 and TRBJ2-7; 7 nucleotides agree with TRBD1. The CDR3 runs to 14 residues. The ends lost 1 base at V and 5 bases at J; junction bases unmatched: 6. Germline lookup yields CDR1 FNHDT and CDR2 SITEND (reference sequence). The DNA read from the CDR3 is TGTGCCAGCAGTATATCAGGGGGAGGCCATGAACAGTAC. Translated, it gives CASSISGGGHEQY. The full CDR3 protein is CASSISGGGHEQYF.

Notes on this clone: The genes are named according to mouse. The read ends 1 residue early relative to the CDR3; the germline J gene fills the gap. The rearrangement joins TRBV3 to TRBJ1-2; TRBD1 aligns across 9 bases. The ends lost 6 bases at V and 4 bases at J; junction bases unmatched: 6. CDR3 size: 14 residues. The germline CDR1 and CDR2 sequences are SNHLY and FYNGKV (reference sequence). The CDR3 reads CASRAGTGISDYTF. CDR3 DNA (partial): TGTGCCAGCAGAGCCGGGACAGGGATCTCCGACTACACC. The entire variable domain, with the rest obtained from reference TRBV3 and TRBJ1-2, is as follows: GPKVLQIPSHQIIDMGQMVTLNCDPVSNHLYFYWYKQILGQQMEFLVNFYNGKVMEKSKLFKDQFSVERPDGSYFTLKIQPTALEDSAVYFCASRAGTGISDYTFGSGTRLLVI.

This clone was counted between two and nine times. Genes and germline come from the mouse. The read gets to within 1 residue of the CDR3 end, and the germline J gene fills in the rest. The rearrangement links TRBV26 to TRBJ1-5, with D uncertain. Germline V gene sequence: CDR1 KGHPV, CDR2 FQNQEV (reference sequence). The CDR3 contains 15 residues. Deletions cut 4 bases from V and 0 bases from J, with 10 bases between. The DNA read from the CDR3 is TGTGCCAGCAGTCGCTCGGCAAATAACAACCAGGCTCCGCTT. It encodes CASSRSANNNQAPL. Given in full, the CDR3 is CASSRSANNNQAPLF.

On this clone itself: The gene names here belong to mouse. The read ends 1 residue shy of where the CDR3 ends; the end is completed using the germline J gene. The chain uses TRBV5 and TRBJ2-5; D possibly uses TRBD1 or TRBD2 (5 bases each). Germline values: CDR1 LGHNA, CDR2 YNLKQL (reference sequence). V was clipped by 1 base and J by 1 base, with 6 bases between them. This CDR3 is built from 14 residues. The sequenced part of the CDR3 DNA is TGTGCCAGCAGCCAAGGGGGGTACCAAGACACCCAGTAC. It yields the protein CASSQGGYQDTQY. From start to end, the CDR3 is CASSQGGYQDTQYF.

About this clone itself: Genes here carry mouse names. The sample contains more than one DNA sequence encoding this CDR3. The chain's CDR3 is CASSLGTNTEVFF. CDR3 DNA, as far as it was read: TGTGCCAGCAGTCTGGGAACAAACACAGAAGTCTTC. The genes are TRBV26 and TRBJ1-1, with unresolved D. The read finishes 1 residue shy of the CDR3 end, and the germline J gene is used to complete it. Germline V lookup: CDR1 KGHPV, CDR2 FQNQEV (reference sequence). This CDR3 spans 13 amino acids. V was shortened by 2 bases and J by 0 bases, with 4 bases between the two germline ends. The variable domain in full, with the rest retrieved from reference TRBV26 and TRBJ1-1, is NSKVIQTPRYLVKGQGQKAKMRCIPEKGHPVVFWYQQNKNNEFKFLINFQNQEVLQQIDMTEKRFSAECPSNSPCSLEIQSSEAGDSALYLCASSLGTNTEVFFGKGTRLTVV.

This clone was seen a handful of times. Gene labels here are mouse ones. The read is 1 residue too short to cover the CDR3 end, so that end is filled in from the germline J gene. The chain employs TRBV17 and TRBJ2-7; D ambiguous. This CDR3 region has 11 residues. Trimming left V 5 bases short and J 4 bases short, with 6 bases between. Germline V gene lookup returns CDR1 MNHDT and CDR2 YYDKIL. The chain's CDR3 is CASSDFYEQYF. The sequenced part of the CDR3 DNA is TGTGCTAGCAGTGACTTTTATGAACAGTAC.

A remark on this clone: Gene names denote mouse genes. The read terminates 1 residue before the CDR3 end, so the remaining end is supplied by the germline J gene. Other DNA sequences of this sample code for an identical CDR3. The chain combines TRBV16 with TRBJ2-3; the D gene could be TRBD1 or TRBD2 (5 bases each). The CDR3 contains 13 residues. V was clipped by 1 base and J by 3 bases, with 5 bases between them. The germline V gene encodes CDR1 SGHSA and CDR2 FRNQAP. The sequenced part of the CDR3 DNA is TGTGCAAGCAGCTTAGGGGGCGCAGAAACGCTGTAT. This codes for CASSLGGAETLY. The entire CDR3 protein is CASSLGGAETLYF.

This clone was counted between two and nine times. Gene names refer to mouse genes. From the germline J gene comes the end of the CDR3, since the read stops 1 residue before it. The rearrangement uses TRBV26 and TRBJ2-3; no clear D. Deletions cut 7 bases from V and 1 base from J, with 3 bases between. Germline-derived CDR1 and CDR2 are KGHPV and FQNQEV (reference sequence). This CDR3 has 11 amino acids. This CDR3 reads CASKGAETLYF. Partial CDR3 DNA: TGTGCCAGCAAAGGTGCAGAAACGCTGTAT.

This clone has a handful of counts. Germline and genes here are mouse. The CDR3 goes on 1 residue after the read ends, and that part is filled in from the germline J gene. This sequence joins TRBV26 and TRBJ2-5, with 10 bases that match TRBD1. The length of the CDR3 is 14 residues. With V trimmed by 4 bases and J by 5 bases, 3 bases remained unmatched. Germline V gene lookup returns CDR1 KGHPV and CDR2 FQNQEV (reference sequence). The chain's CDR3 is CASSPGQGRDTQYF. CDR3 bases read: TGTGCCAGCAGTCCGGGACAGGGGAGAGACACCCAGTAC.

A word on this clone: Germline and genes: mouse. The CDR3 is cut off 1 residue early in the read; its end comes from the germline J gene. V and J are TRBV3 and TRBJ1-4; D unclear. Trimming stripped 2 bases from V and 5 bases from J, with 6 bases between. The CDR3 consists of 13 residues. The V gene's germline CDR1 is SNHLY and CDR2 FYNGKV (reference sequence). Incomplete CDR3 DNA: TGTGCCAGCAGCTTACCCAGAAACGAAAGATTATTT. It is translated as CASSLPRNERLF. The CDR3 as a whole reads CASSLPRNERLFF.

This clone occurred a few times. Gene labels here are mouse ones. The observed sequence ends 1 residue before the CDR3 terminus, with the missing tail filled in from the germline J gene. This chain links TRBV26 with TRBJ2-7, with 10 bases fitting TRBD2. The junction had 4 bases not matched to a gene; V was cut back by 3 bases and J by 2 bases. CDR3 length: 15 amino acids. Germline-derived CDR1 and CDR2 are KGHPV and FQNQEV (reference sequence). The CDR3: CASSLLGGRTYEQYF. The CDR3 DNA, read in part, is TGTGCCAGCAGTCTCCTGGGGGGGCGGACCTATGAACAGTAC. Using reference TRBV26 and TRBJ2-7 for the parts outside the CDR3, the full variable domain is NSKVIQTPRYLVKGQGQKAKMRCIPEKGHPVVFWYQQNKNNEFKFLINFQNQEVLQQIDMTEKRFSAECPSNSPCSLEIQSSEAGDSALYLCASSLLGGRTYEQYFGPGTRLTVL.

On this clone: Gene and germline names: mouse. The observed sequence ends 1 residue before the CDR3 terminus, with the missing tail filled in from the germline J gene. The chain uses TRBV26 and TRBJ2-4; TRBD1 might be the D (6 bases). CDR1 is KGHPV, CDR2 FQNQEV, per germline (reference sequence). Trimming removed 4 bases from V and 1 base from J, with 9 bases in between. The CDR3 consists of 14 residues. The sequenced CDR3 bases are TGTGCCAGCAGTCAAGGGGGAGGTCAAAACACCTTGTAC. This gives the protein CASSQGGGQNTLY. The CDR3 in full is CASSQGGGQNTLYF.